A selection of T cell receptor beta chains follows, all from one sample in a study of blood T cell repertoires in COVID-19. Assay used: immunoSEQ multiplex PCR; TCRdb lists only in-frame clones, some missing. Here the sample spans a few hundred thousand clones, over 85% being singletons. The sequencing sample was made of PBMCs or T cells enriched from blood (not recorded which). These receptor sequences come from a woman in her fifties or sixties who had been exposed to COVID-19. Each CDR3 is given with its conserved first and last residue. Fields, in order: D gene, clone size, J gene, V gene, CDR3 length, CDR3 DNA, CDR3 protein. The D gene is left open where the match is weak. Clone size is shown for a subset of rows, as once, few, many or a class of expanded clone.

>TRBD2|-|TRBJ2-7|TRBV28|22
TGTGCCAGCAGTTCGCTCGGACTAGCGGGGGATTTAGTCCTAAGCGTAAATTACGAGCAGTACTTC
CASSSLGLAGDLVLSVNYEQYF
>TRBD1|-|TRBJ2-2|TRBV9|17
TGTGCCAGCAGAGGAAATCCGGGACAGACGAACACCGGGGAGCTGTTTTTT
CASRGNPGQTNTGELFF
>TRBD2|-|TRBJ2-1|TRBV28|17
TGTGCCAGCAGAGCCCCGGGACTAGCTACAACCTGGGGCGAGCAGTTCTTC
CASRAPGLATTWGEQFF
>-|-|TRBJ1-1|TRBV30|16
TGTGCCTGGACGGGAGTAGCTTTTTCTATAGACACTGAAGCTTTCTTT
CAWTGVAFSIDTEAFF
>-|-|TRBJ2-1|TRBV5-4|14
TGTGCCAGCAGCTTAGGCGGGGCTGTAAATGAGCAGTTCTTC
CASSLGGAVNEQFF
>TRBD1|once|TRBJ2-7|TRBV27|15
TGTGCCAGCAGTAGCAGACAGGGGAGCTCCTACGAGCAGTACTTC
CASSSRQGSSYEQYF
>TRBD2|-|TRBJ2-7|TRBV7-9|16
TGTGCCAGCAGCTCGGACCTAGCGGGGTTCTCCTACGAGCAGTACTTC
CASSSDLAGFSYEQYF
>-|-|TRBJ1-3|TRBV6-5|14
TGTGCCAGCACCCTGGAGGCCCCTGGAAACACCATATATTTT
CASTLEAPGNTIYF
>-|once|TRBJ1-5|TRBV19|17
TGTGCCAGTAGTATGCGCAGCGGTTTGGCTAGCAATCAGCCCCAGCATTTT
CASSMRSGLASNQPQHF
>-|-|TRBJ1-4|TRBV28|15
TGTGCCAGCAGTCCTACTGACAGTGTTGGTGGGAAACTGTTTTTT
CASSPTDSVGGKLFF
>TRBD1|-|TRBJ1-6|TRBV28|14
TGTGCCAGCAGTTACGGGACAGTTAATTCACCCCTCCACTTT
CASSYGTVNSPLHF
>TRBD1|-|TRBJ1-2|TRBV28|16
TGTGCCAGCAGCTCCGGACAGGGTGATGGGGCCTATGGCTACACCTTC
CASSSGQGDGAYGYTF
>-|-|TRBJ2-3|TRBV2|13
TGTGCCAGCAGTGGGATTCAGGGTAATACGCAGTATTTT
CASSGIQGNTQYF
>-|-|TRBJ2-3|TRBV5-1|14
TGCGCCAGCAGCTTCACAGGGAACACAGATACGCAGTATTTT
CASSFTGNTDTQYF
>TRBD1|-|TRBJ1-6|TRBV7-2|13
TGTGCCAGCAGCAGGGGACAGAAGTCACCCCTCCACTTT
CASSRGQKSPLHF
>TRBD1|few|TRBJ1-5|TRBV2|14
TGTGCCAGCAGGGAACAGGGGGGCAATCAGCCCCAGCATTTT
CASREQGGNQPQHF
>-|-|TRBJ1-1|TRBV11-2|14
TGTGCCAGCAGCGCTAGCTCGGGGGGGACTGAAGCTTTCTTT
CASSASSGGTEAFF
>-|-|TRBJ1-5|TRBV7-8|13
TGTGCCAGCAGTACGAGCGGCAATCAGCCCCAGCATTTT
CASSTSGNQPQHF
>-|few|TRBJ1-1|TRBV5-4|12
TGTGCCAGCAGAGGGAGGAACACTGAAGCTTTCTTT
CASRGRNTEAFF
>-|-|TRBJ1-3|TRBV25-1|14
TGTGCCAGCACGAGTCCCCTCTCTGGAAACACCATATATTTT
CASTSPLSGNTIYF
>-|-|TRBJ2-5|TRBV5-6|16
TGTGCCAGCAGCTTGGCAGGACGGGGGGGACAGGAGACCCAGTACTTC
CASSLAGRGGQETQYF
>-|-|TRBJ1-3|TRBV19|17
TGTGCCAGTAGTCGCAGGACAGAGACTCCTTCGGGGAACACCATATATTTT
CASSRRTETPSGNTIYF
>TRBD1|-|TRBJ1-2|TRBV29-1|14
TGCAGCGTTGAAGGTACAGGGGGAGTATATGGCTACACCTTC
CSVEGTGGVYGYTF
>TRBD1|-|TRBJ2-7|TRBV7-8|14
TGTGCCAGCAGCGCCCGACAGGGTGGCAACGAGCAGTACTTC
CASSARQGGNEQYF
>-|-|TRBJ2-1|TRBV4-1|13
TGCGCCAGCAGCCAAGATTATTACAATGAGCAGTTCTTC
CASSQDYYNEQFF
>-|-|TRBJ2-1|TRBV2|16
TGTGCCAGCAGAACCCGGGGGGCACTTCCGAACAATGAGCAGTTCTTC
CASRTRGALPNNEQFF
>TRBD2|-|TRBJ2-1|TRBV29-1|15
TGCAGCGTCGGTCCGGGCGGGGGAAATTACAATGAGCAGTTCTTC
CSVGPGGGNYNEQFF
>TRBD1|-|TRBJ2-7|TRBV2|14
TGTGCCAGCGCCCGGACAGGGATGGCCCACGAGCAGTACTTC
CASARTGMAHEQYF
>-|-|TRBJ1-2|TRBV30|12
TGTGCCTGGAGTTATATAAACTATGGCTACACCTTC
CAWSYINYGYTF
>TRBD1|-|TRBJ2-7|TRBV19|15
TGTGCCAGTAGGAACCCGGGACAGGGGTCCTACGAGCAGTACTTC
CASRNPGQGSYEQYF
>-|once|TRBJ1-4|TRBV6-5|15
TGTGCCAGCAGTTACTCCGGGACAAACAATGAAAAACTGTTTTTT
CASSYSGTNNEKLFF
>TRBD1|-|TRBJ1-2|TRBV3-1/TRBV3-2|16
TGTGCCAGCAGCCAAGACCGGACAGGTAGTTCCTATGGCTACACCTTC
CASSQDRTGSSYGYTF